These 8 T cell receptor beta chains came from one sample sequenced in a study of T cell changes during pregnancy in multiple sclerosis. Libraries were prepared by immunoSEQ multiplex PCR; TCRdb keeps only in-frame clonotypes and omits some of them. The sample gives around 51,000 clones, roughly 92% of which show up once; about 0.56% is in the top ten. Here the sequenced sample was CD4+ T cells from peripheral blood mononuclear cells, taken in the second trimester of pregnancy. The receptors stem from a female donor with multiple sclerosis, enrolled in a pregnancy study.

The chain combines TRBV19 with TRBJ1-3; D gene ambiguous. V lost 10 bases and J 2 bases, leaving 12 bases between the germline ends. The germline gives CDR1 LNHDA, CDR2 SQIVND (reference sequence). This CDR3 spans 13 amino acids. DNA of the CDR3: TGTGCCACCAGTCAAGGAGCTGGAAACACCATATATTTT. It is translated as CATSQGAGNTIYF. The full variable domain, its missing parts supplied by reference TRBV19 and TRBJ1-3, is DGGITQSPKYLFRKEGQNVTLSCEQNLNHDAMYWYRQDPGQGLRLIYYSQIVNDFQKGDIAEGYSVSREKKESFPLTVTSAQKNPTAFYLCATSQGAGNTIYFGEGSWLTVV.

On this clone: Mismatch with germline at one junction end may stem from a read error. The chain employs TRBV5-4 and TRBJ2-3; 8 bases map to TRBD1. Germline V CDR1 and CDR2: SGHNT, YYREEE (reference sequence). This CDR3 is 13 amino acids long. CDR3 sequence: CASRQTGTGTQYF. The CDR3 DNA follows: TGTGCCAGCAGGCAAACCGGGACAGGTACGCAGTATTTT.

The chain links TRBV6-5 to TRBJ1-5; D unclear. The germline V gene has CDR1 MNHEY and CDR2 SVGAGI. This CDR3 contains 13 residues. V was shortened by 6 bases and J by 6 bases, with 12 bases between the two germline ends. The CDR3 DNA sequence: TGTGCCAGCAGCTACGGGGAGGGTCAGCCCCAGCATTTT. It translates to CASSYGEGQPQHF.

The genes are TRBV6-5 and TRBJ2-4; a weak D match, TRBD2 (5 bases). The length of the CDR3 is 14 residues. Germline-derived CDR1 and CDR2 are MNHEY and SVGAGI. Trimming removed 1 base at V and 7 bases at J, with 11 bases between. CDR3 DNA: TGTGCCAGCAGTTACTACGGGGAACCCAACATTCAGTACTTC. This gives the protein CASSYYGEPNIQYF.

This rearrangement joins TRBV27 to TRBJ1-2; 8 bases match TRBD1. V trimming: 2 bases; J trimming: 4 bases; junction bases outside the gene matches: 6. The CDR3 is made up of 15 amino acids. The germline CDR1 and CDR2 sequences are MNHEY and SMNVEV (reference sequence). The CDR3 nucleotides are TGTGCCAGCAGTTTAGTTCCAGGGGGCCCCTATGGCTACACCTTC. Its translation: CASSLVPGGPYGYTF.

This clone was counted a single time. The V and J genes are TRBV11-2 and TRBJ1-5; D remains unclear. Trimming left V 1 base short and J 0 bases short, with 10 bases between. CDR1 and CDR2 from the germline V gene are SGHAT and FQNNGV. The CDR3 spans 16 residues. CDR3 sequence reads: CASSLGQRYSNQPQHF. CDR3 DNA sequence: TGTGCCAGCAGCTTAGGGCAACGTTATAGCAATCAGCCCCAGCATTTT.

The J gene is TRBJ2-7, the V gene TRBV7-2; possibly TRBD1 for D (8 bases). With 4 bases removed from V and 0 bases from J, the gap between germline ends came to 16 bases. The CDR3 runs 16 residues. Germline CDR1 SGHTA, CDR2 FQGNSA. CDR3 in amino acids: CASSSTGGDSSYEQYF. The CDR3 nucleotides read TGTGCCAGCAGCTCCACAGGGGGGGATAGCTCCTACGAGCAGTACTTC.

J is TRBJ2-2 and V is TRBV7-7; weak D call: TRBD1 (6 bases). Trimming shortened V by 5 bases and J by 1 base, and 23 bases separated the two germline ends. CDR3 size: 19 residues. In germline, CDR1 is SSHAT, CDR2 FNYEAQ (reference sequence). CDR3 in amino acids: CASSQATGIGGGNTGELFF. In DNA, the CDR3 is TGTGCCAGCAGCCAGGCGACAGGCATAGGAGGCGGGAACACCGGGGAGCTGTTTTTT.